The 22 T cell receptor beta chains below were found in one sample sequenced in a study of monozygotic twins with inflammatory bowel disease. TCRdb reprocessed the 5' RACE reads and keeps a single row for each CDR3 protein, giving no DNA. Recorded for this sample: approximately 400,000 distinct CDR3 sequences. The sample comprised blood. The receptors here all came from a human donor with ulcerative colitis or Crohn's disease, or a healthy co-twin of an affected twin (not recorded which).

The gene calls are TRBV11-2 and TRBJ2-7; TCRdb indicates TRBD1, and absent DNA this call remains unverified. Per germline, CDR1 SGHAT and CDR2 FQNNGV. CDR3 length: 15 amino acids. CDR3 region: CASSLDRGWNHEQYF.

The V gene is TRBV5-1, the J gene TRBJ2-2; with no DNA, the TCRdb D assignment of TRBD2 cannot be verified. The germline V gene encodes CDR1 SGHRS and CDR2 YFSETQ. This CDR3 spans 13 amino acids. The CDR3 loop is CASRALSGGELFF.

The CDR3 reads CASNPGPRAGLFF. V and J are TRBV12-3 or TRBV12-4 and TRBJ2-1; TCRdb's D call, TRBD2, is unchecked because there is no DNA. CDR3 length: 13 amino acids.

J is TRBJ2-7 and V is TRBV2. CDR3 size: 14 residues. The V gene's germline CDR1 is SNHLY and CDR2 FYNNEI. CDR3: CASSEDRTAYEQYF.

The rearrangement uses TRBV5-5 and TRBJ1-5; TCRdb returns TRBD1, unconfirmable since there is no DNA. Germline V CDR1 and CDR2: SGHKS, YYEKEE (reference sequence). This CDR3 region has 16 residues. The CDR3 region is CASSLFRDRAAQPQHF.

The CDR3 is CSARDTYYNEQFF. The J gene is TRBJ2-1, the V gene TRBV20-1; TCRdb indicates TRBD1, and absent DNA this call remains unverified. CDR1 and CDR2 from the germline V gene are DFQATT and SNEGSKA (reference sequence). The CDR3 is 13 amino acids.

J is TRBJ1-2 and V is TRBV5-8. Germline V gene sequence: CDR1 SGHTS, CDR2 YDEGEE. The CDR3 sequence is 13 residues long. This CDR3 reads CASSWSQFYGYTF.

This chain links TRBV29-1 with TRBJ1-2. Germline V gives CDR1 SQVTM, CDR2 ANQGSEA. CDR3 length: 11 residues. CDR3 region: CSVEPLGGYTF. The full variable domain, in which reference TRBV29-1 and TRBJ1-2 provide the parts outside the CDR3, is SAVISQKPSRDICQRGTSLTIQCQVDSQVTMMFWYRQQPGQSLTLIATANQGSEATYESGFVIDKFPISRPNLTFSTLTVSNMSPEDSSIYLCSVEPLGGYTFGSGTRLTVV.

The V and J genes are TRBV3-1 and TRBJ2-7; TCRdb picks TRBD1, but there is no DNA to check that call. This CDR3 comprises 14 residues. Germline CDR1 LGHDT, CDR2 YNNKEL (reference sequence). The CDR3 is CASSGTEIPYEQYF.

The chain employs TRBV19 and TRBJ1-5. CDR3 length: 15 amino acids. Per the germline V gene, CDR1 is LNHDA and CDR2 is SQIVND (reference sequence). The CDR3 loop reads CASSIEQLSNQPQHF.

The chain employs TRBV10-2 and TRBJ2-7. CDR3 size: 15 residues. The germline V gene encodes CDR1 WSHSY and CDR2 SAAADI. The chain's CDR3 is CASSDPLTHSYEQYF.

This rearrangement joins TRBV6-5 to TRBJ2-7. CDR1 is MNHEY and CDR2 is SVGAGI in the germline V gene. This CDR3 has 13 amino acids. This chain's CDR3 is CASSYSDSYEQYF.

The J gene is TRBJ2-1, the V gene TRBV5-1; there is no DNA to check the TCRdb D call of TRBD1. Per the germline V gene, CDR1 is SGHRS and CDR2 is YFSETQ. This CDR3 comprises 16 residues. The CDR3 is CASSLDTGYKDNEQFF.

The rearrangement uses TRBV4-3 and TRBJ2-1; TCRdb calls TRBD1, which cannot be checked without DNA. Germline V gene data show CDR1 as LGHNA and CDR2 as YSLEER. The CDR3 runs 15 residues. The CDR3 sequence: CASSQDRGRGNEQFF.

The genes are TRBV12-3 or TRBV12-4 and TRBJ1-6; the D call of TRBD1 rests on TCRdb alone, since no DNA is present to check it. The CDR3 totals 15 residues. CDR3 amino acids: CASSLRTGQNSPLHF.

The gene calls are TRBV20-1 and TRBJ2-1; TCRdb outputs TRBD1, but without DNA this stays unchecked. The germline V gene has CDR1 DFQATT and CDR2 SNEGSKA (reference sequence). CDR3 length: 14 residues. The CDR3 protein is CSAPTGKAYNEQFF.

The chain recombines TRBV20-1 with TRBJ2-7; TCRdb names TRBD1, which stays unverified in the absence of DNA. Germline values: CDR1 DFQATT, CDR2 SNEGSKA (reference sequence). This CDR3 has 15 amino acids. CDR3 region: CSARDRPAAPLEQYF.

This chain connects TRBV20-1 to TRBJ2-1; TCRdb's assignment of TRBD2 cannot be checked, as there is no DNA. The CDR3 spans 17 residues. Germline V gene lookup returns CDR1 DFQATT and CDR2 SNEGSKA (reference sequence). This CDR3 reads CSAPSARGRDSYNEQFF.

V usage is TRBV4-3 and J usage is TRBJ2-3; TCRdb gives TRBD1 as the D gene, but with no DNA this cannot be confirmed. CDR1 LGHNA and CDR2 YSLEER come from the germline V gene. This CDR3 region has 16 residues. The CDR3 reads CASSQDGRGRTDTQYF.

The V and J genes are TRBV20-1 and TRBJ2-3; the TCRdb D gene call, TRBD2, has no DNA to confirm it. The CDR3 is made up of 13 amino acids. Germline V gene data show CDR1 as DFQATT and CDR2 as SNEGSKA (reference sequence). The CDR3 is CSAGSGDTDTQYF.

The chain links TRBV4-1 to TRBJ2-1; as DNA is missing, the TRBD2 call by TCRdb cannot be tested. Germline CDR1 and CDR2: MGHRA and YSYEKL. The CDR3 consists of 14 residues. This CDR3 is CASSQGGGGNEQFF.

V and J are TRBV2 and TRBJ1-1; TCRdb gives TRBD1 as the D gene, but with no DNA this cannot be confirmed. CDR3 length: 14 amino acids. Looked up from germline, CDR1 is SNHLY and CDR2 is FYNNEI. The chain's CDR3 is CASLWTALNTEAFF. Variable domain in full (rest from reference TRBV2 and TRBJ1-1): EPEVTQTPSHQVTQMGQEVILRCVPISNHLYFYWYRQILGQKVEFLVSFYNNEISEKSEIFDDQFSVERPDGSNFTLKIRSTKLEDSAMYFCASLWTALNTEAFFGQGTRLTVV.